These T cell receptor beta chains were read from a single sample in a study of identical twins. TCRdb re-called the 5' RACE reads with MiXCR, one entry per CDR3 protein. The sample yields 1.5 million to 2 million distinct CDR3 sequences, about 32% seen once. Sequencing used cord blood. These receptors were obtained from a newborn girl in good health. The CDR3 runs from the conserved cysteine through the conserved F or W.

length	V	J	CDR3
15	TRBV10-1	-	CASSEGQGYYNEQYF
14	TRBV9	TRBJ2-4	CASSVGLAKNIQYF
16	TRBV20-1	TRBJ2-6	CSARKNGGSGANVLTF
16	TRBV7-6	TRBJ2-7	CASSLRATAGVYEQYF
15	TRBV7-7	TRBJ2-7	CASSLRQGAGNEQYF
11	TRBV29-1	TRBJ2-3	CSVEWVLTQYF
15	TRBV14	TRBJ1-1	CASSQDGRANTEAFF
14	TRBV5-5	TRBJ1-2	CASSRDRWESGYTF
12	TRBV6-5	TRBJ1-5	CASSHRGQPQHF
15	TRBV11-2	-	CASSFGQGPYSEQYF
15	TRBV5-1	TRBJ2-3	CASSWDLAGPDTQYF
14	TRBV12-3/TRBV12-4	TRBJ2-7	CASCRRTNIYEQYF
15	TRBV4-1	TRBJ2-7	CASSQGAIGPYEQYF
20	TRBV4-1	TRBJ1-2	CASSQEFFARPRKANYGYTF
15	TRBV12-3/TRBV12-4	TRBJ1-5	CASSLGRRRNQPQHF
15	TRBV7-2	TRBJ2-7	CASSKTGRPSYEQYF
13	TRBV5-6	TRBJ2-5	CASSFVDQETQYF
12	TRBV20-1	TRBJ1-5	CSASPLGGTQHF
13	TRBV29-1	TRBJ1-2	CSVVTRRGYGYTF
12	TRBV29-1	TRBJ2-7	CSVDGGPGEQYF
16	TRBV7-2	TRBJ2-1	CASSLAGTGGSCEQFF
13	TRBV6-1	-	CASSRGQGETQYF
15	TRBV21-1	TRBJ2-1	CASSLVPLADNEQFF
13	TRBV25-1	TRBJ2-1	CASSEGSNNEQFF
14	TRBV20-1	TRBJ2-1	CSARGGTSDHEQFF
10	TRBV29-1	TRBJ2-1	CSVAGNEQFF
13	TRBV14	TRBJ2-1	CASSWTSGLEQFF
11	TRBV6-5	TRBJ1-1	CASSDRREAFF
13	TRBV28	TRBJ1-2	CASSFAGQGGYTF
16	TRBV10-3	TRBJ1-1	CAISPSSGLGNTEAFF
14	TRBV15	TRBJ1-4	CATSGRDRVEKLFF